Below, 16 T cell receptor beta chains from the same sample are listed, as sequenced in a study of blood T cell repertoires in COVID-19. TCRdb's copy holds only in-frame clones and misses some; the assay was immunoSEQ multiplex PCR. Found here are over 35,000 clones, about four fifths of them singletons; the top ten hold approximately 37%. Sample: peripheral blood. The receptor set was obtained from a man aged 35-49 years with active or convalescent COVID-19.

The chain uses TRBV5-6 and TRBJ1-6; possibly TRBD1 for D (6 bases). The length of the CDR3 is 16 residues. V lost 2 bases, J lost 3 bases, and 12 bases lay in between. Germline CDR1 reads SGHDT; CDR2 reads YYEEEE. The CDR3 region is CASSFEAGVYNSPLHF. For the CDR3, the DNA is TGTGCCAGCAGCTTTGAGGCAGGGGTCTATAATTCACCCCTCCACTTT.

The chain couples TRBV5-1 to TRBJ2-1; TRBD2 is a possible D gene (5 bases). Trimming shortened V by 2 bases and J by 0 bases, and 12 bases separated the two germline ends. The CDR3 contains 16 residues. The germline V gene encodes CDR1 SGHRS and CDR2 YFSETQ. This CDR3 is CASSFQGSHSYNEQFF. The CDR3 DNA is TGCGCCAGCAGCTTTCAAGGGAGCCACTCCTACAATGAGCAGTTCTTC.

The CDR3: CASSQDDWSEKLFF. The CDR3 DNA sequence: TGTGCCAGCAGCCAGGATGATTGGAGTGAAAAACTGTTTTTT. The V and J genes are TRBV14 and TRBJ1-4; D call uncertain. The CDR3 length is 14 residues. The germline V gene has CDR1 SGHDN and CDR2 FVKESK. The V end was cut by 3 bases, the J end by 7 bases, with 12 bases between.

The genes are TRBV11-2 and TRBJ2-1; D unclear. Germline CDR1 SGHAT, CDR2 FQNNGV. Trimming removed 5 bases from V and 9 bases from J, with 20 bases in between. The CDR3 runs 15 residues. CDR3 sequence (DNA): TGTGCCAGCAGCCCAACGGCCGGTATGCGCGGTGAGCAGTTCTTC. It specifies CASSPTAGMRGEQFF.

V gene TRBV5-1 combines with J gene TRBJ2-1; unclear D gene. The CDR3 runs to 14 residues. Germline values: CDR1 SGHRS, CDR2 YFSETQ. V gave up 5 bases and J gave up 2 bases, with 11 bases separating them. CDR3 amino acids: CASSWATPYNEQFF. The CDR3, as DNA: TGCGCCAGCAGTTGGGCTACTCCCTACAATGAGCAGTTCTTC.

The rearrangement joins TRBV28 to TRBJ1-6; 7 positions match TRBD1. V lost 6 bases, J lost 17 bases, and 10 bases stayed unmatched. This CDR3 has 12 amino acids. Germline CDR1 reads MDHEN; CDR2 reads SYDVKM. The CDR3 sequence is CASSLPPGQFHF. CDR3 nucleotide sequence: TGTGCCAGCAGCCTACCTCCGGGACAGTTCCACTTT.

This clone was detected a few times. Here the CDR3 DNA reads TGTGCCAGCAGCACCCGGACTAGCGGGATAGGCAATGAGCAGTTCTTC. Translated: CASSTRTSGIGNEQFF. The rearrangement links TRBV9 to TRBJ2-1, with 12 bases aligning to TRBD2. V lost 4 bases to trimming and J lost 6 bases; unmatched junction nucleotides: 8. Germline CDR1 is SGDLS and CDR2 is YYNGEE. This CDR3 is 16 amino acids long.

J is TRBJ1-2 and V is TRBV24-1, with D perhaps matching TRBD1 (5 bases). Looked up from germline, CDR1 is KGHDR and CDR2 is SFDVKD. The V end was cut by 4 bases, the J end by 6 bases, with 14 bases between. The CDR3 is made up of 14 amino acids. The CDR3 region is CATSDLADIHGYTF. The CDR3 DNA sequence: TGTGCCACCAGTGACCTTGCGGACATCCATGGCTACACCTTC.

The chain joins TRBV6-5 to TRBJ1-1; the D gene is possibly TRBD1 (5 bases). The germline V gene encodes CDR1 MNHEY and CDR2 SVGAGI. The CDR3 length is 13 residues. Trimming cost V 6 bases and J 5 bases, with 13 bases left between them. The CDR3 DNA follows: TGTGCCAGCAGCCACGGGGGGGGGACTGAAGCTTTCTTT. Protein product: CASSHGGGTEAFF.

The rearrangement links TRBV28 to TRBJ2-2; 7 bases match TRBD1. The germline V gene encodes CDR1 MDHEN and CDR2 SYDVKM. V shed 5 bases, J shed 10 bases, and the junction held 4 bases outside the gene matches. The CDR3 is 12 residues long. The CDR3 sequence: CASSIDRVELFF. CDR3 bases: TGTGCCAGCAGTATTGACAGGGTGGAGCTGTTTTTT.

The chain combines TRBV7-8 with TRBJ2-7; possible D gene TRBD1, 6 bases. Trimming pared 5 bases from V and 7 bases from J, leaving 21 bases between. The length of the CDR3 is 15 residues. Germline CDR1 and CDR2: SGHVS and FQNEAQ. The CDR3 spells CASSREGVGVGEQYF. CDR3 DNA: TGTGCCAGCAGCCGAGAGGGGGTAGGGGTTGGGGAGCAGTACTTC.

To note about this clone: The sample carries other DNA sequences with the same CDR3. The rearrangement joins TRBV6-5 to TRBJ1-2, with D possibly being TRBD1 (5 bases). The CDR3 has 13 amino acids. Germline lookup yields CDR1 MNHEY and CDR2 SVGAGI. With 5 bases removed from V and 3 bases from J, the gap between germline ends came to 10 bases. The CDR3 DNA sequence: TGTGCCAGCAGTCCCCGACAGTACTATGGCTACACCTTC. Amino acids: CASSPRQYYGYTF.

J is TRBJ1-1 and V is TRBV6-4, with D perhaps matching TRBD1 (5 bases). The CDR3 is 14 amino acids. CDR1 MRHNA and CDR2 SNTAGT come from the germline V gene. Trimming pared 5 bases from V and 3 bases from J, leaving 13 bases between. CDR3 nucleotide sequence: TGTGCCAGCAGTCGGCGGAGGGACGACACTGAAGCTTTCTTT. Residues: CASSRRRDDTEAFF.

This chain uses TRBV27 with TRBJ2-1; TRBD2 is a possible D gene (5 bases). V shed 6 bases and J shed 7 bases, with 10 bases lying between them. From germline, CDR1 is MNHEY and CDR2 SMNVEV (reference sequence). This CDR3 has 12 residues. The CDR3 region has the DNA TGTGCCAGCAGCGAGAGGGATAATGAGCAGTTCTTC. Its translation is CASSERDNEQFF.

The V gene is TRBV12-3 or TRBV12-4, the J gene TRBJ2-7; 7 nucleotides line up with TRBD2. Germline trimming cut 6 bases from V and 8 bases from J; bases unmatched to any gene: 4. The CDR3 contains 11 residues. As DNA, the CDR3 is TGTGCCAGCAGCGAAGCGGGGCAGCAGTACTTC. Its translation is CASSEAGQQYF.

This chain uses TRBV11-1 with TRBJ2-1; 8 bases agree with TRBD1. J lost 8 bases, V lost 3 bases, and 6 bases had no gene match. Germline lookup yields CDR1 SGHAT and CDR2 FQDESV (reference sequence). The CDR3 covers 14 residues. This CDR3 is CASSFQGAIDEQFF. In DNA, the CDR3 is TGTGCCAGCAGCTTTCAGGGGGCAATCGATGAGCAGTTCTTC.